These 25 T cell receptor beta chains were all obtained from the same sample, sequenced in a study of Graves' ophthalmopathy and Graves' hyperthyroidism. Researchers took RNA transcripts and amplified TCR beta CDR3 regions from them. HTBI primers primed a first-round RT-PCR, and a second-round multiplex PCR followed. TCRdb passed the multiplex PCR reads through MiXCR, listing each CDR3 protein once. The sample comprises over 150,000 distinct CDR3 sequences, approximately 40% of which are singletons, and under 7% rests with the top ten. Sequences were obtained from peripheral blood. The source is a woman in her forties with Graves' ophthalmopathy.

The J gene is TRBJ2-2, the V gene TRBV28; D is uncertain. The V and J ends lost 6 bases and 5 bases respectively, with 13 bases between them. Germline V CDR1 and CDR2: MDHEN, SYDVKM. The CDR3 loop spans 14 amino acids. The CDR3 DNA reads TGTGCCAGCAGCCCCAATCCAGATACCGGGGAGCTGTTTTTT. Protein: CASSPNPDTGELFF.

This clonotype was picked up many times. The V gene is TRBV20-1, the J gene TRBJ2-5; D unresolved. CDR3 length: 11 residues. The V end lost 8 bases, the J end lost 2 bases, and 9 bases lay between the germline ends. Germline V gene sequence: CDR1 DFQATT, CDR2 SNEGSKA (reference sequence). CDR3 residues: CSSDPQETQYF. The CDR3 DNA reads as TGCAGTTCGGACCCTCAAGAGACCCAGTACTTC.

This clonotype was seen repeatedly, ten times or more. This chain links TRBV12-3 or TRBV12-4 with TRBJ2-4; D not certain. V dropped 8 bases and J dropped 0 bases, with 14 bases sitting between them. CDR3 length: 15 residues. The CDR3 loop reads CASGSLGVAKNIQYF. The CDR3 DNA is TGTGCCAGCGGTTCCCTTGGGGTAGCCAAAAACATTCAGTACTTC.

The chain recombines TRBV11-2 with TRBJ2-5, with D perhaps matching TRBD1 (6 bases). The CDR3 totals 14 residues. The germline V and J ends were trimmed by 5 bases and 5 bases, with 15 bases remaining between them. Germline CDR1 SGHAT, CDR2 FQNNGV. For the CDR3, the DNA is TGTGCCAGCAGCCCCGGACAGTTCGTGGAGACCCAGTACTTC. This codes for CASSPGQFVETQYF.

This clonotype was observed at least ten times. The chain employs TRBV29-1 and TRBJ1-3; no clear D gene. The CDR3 runs 13 residues. Per the germline V gene, CDR1 is SQVTM and CDR2 is ANQGSEA. V lost 4 bases and J lost 4, with 11 bases in between. The DNA of the CDR3 is TGCAGCGTTGTCCCACCCGGGGGAAACACCATATATTTT. Its translation is CSVVPPGGNTIYF. Drawing the rest from reference TRBV29-1 and TRBJ1-3, the complete variable domain is SAVISQKPSRDICQRGTSLTIQCQVDSQVTMMFWYRQQPGQSLTLIATANQGSEATYESGFVIDKFPISRPNLTFSTLTVSNMSPEDSSIYLCSVVPPGGNTIYFGEGSWLTVV.

This clonotype appeared many times. The chain combines TRBV12-3 or TRBV12-4 with TRBJ2-2; TRBD2 aligns across 10 bases. The length of the CDR3 is 15 residues. Germline trimming cut 1 base from V and 11 bases from J; bases unmatched to any gene: 7. DNA of the CDR3: TGTGCCAGCAGTTTAGTAGCGGGAGGTTCGTTAGAGCTGTTTTTT. Translating gives CASSLVAGGSLELFF.

V and J are TRBV6-1 and TRBJ2-7, with D maybe TRBD1 (5 bases). Trimming cost V 4 bases and J 4 bases, with 11 bases left between them. Looked up from germline, CDR1 is MNHNS and CDR2 is SASEGT. The CDR3 sequence is 13 residues long. The CDR3 DNA follows: TGTGCCAGCAGTGTCAAGGGGTCATACGAGCAGTACTTC. Protein product: CASSVKGSYEQYF.

The sample holds many counts of this clonotype. The J gene is TRBJ2-7, the V gene TRBV7-2; 10 positions agree with TRBD1. This CDR3 spans 14 amino acids. V lost 6 bases to trimming and J lost 5 bases; unmatched junction nucleotides: 7. CDR1 and CDR2 (germline): SGHTA, FQGNSA. The CDR3 sequence: CASRNRDRGHEQYF. CDR3 nucleotides: TGTGCCAGCAGGAACCGGGACAGGGGCCACGAGCAGTACTTC.

This chain links TRBV29-1 with TRBJ1-2; tentative D call: TRBD1 (6 bases). The CDR3 consists of 14 residues. V dropped 8 bases and J dropped 5 bases, with 21 bases sitting between them. Germline V gives CDR1 SQVTM, CDR2 ANQGSEA. The CDR3, as DNA: TGCAGCCTCGACGTCGGGGGTCAGGGGTATGGCTACACCTTC. It codes for CSLDVGGQGYGYTF.

The table lists this clonotype with many counts. The V gene is TRBV28, the J gene TRBJ2-5, with 8 bases fitting TRBD1. The germline gives CDR1 MDHEN, CDR2 SYDVKM. CDR3 length: 16 residues. J gave up 1 base and V 3 bases, and 7 bases lay outside the gene matches. CDR3 in amino acids: CASSFPLTGGQETQYF. For the CDR3, the DNA is TGTGCCAGCAGTTTCCCTCTTACAGGGGGCCAAGAGACCCAGTACTTC.

This clonotype appeared a few times. This chain joins TRBV6-2 or TRBV6-3 and TRBJ1-1, with a weak D call TRBD1 (5 bases). Per the germline V gene, CDR1 is MNHEY and CDR2 is SVGEGT. This CDR3 comprises 14 residues. V was trimmed by 3 bases and J by 4 bases, leaving 12 bases between them. CDR3 amino acids: CASSYLGDLTEAFF. The CDR3 DNA is TGTGCCAGCAGTTATCTAGGGGATCTCACTGAAGCTTTCTTT.

This chain links TRBV30 with TRBJ1-2; 10 nucleotides agree with TRBD1. CDR3 length: 13 residues. Trimming cost V 1 base and J 9 bases; bases outside gene matches: 5. CDR1 GTSNPN and CDR2 SVGIG come from the germline V gene (reference sequence). The CDR3 DNA follows: TGTGCCTGGAGTGGGGGGACAGGGGTGAGCTACACCTTC. As protein: CAWSGGTGVSYTF.

Many counts were recorded for this clonotype. This rearrangement joins TRBV6-4 to TRBJ2-2; D remains unclear. Germline assignment: CDR1 MRHNA and CDR2 SNTAGT. V lost 4 bases and J 2 bases, leaving 8 bases between the germline ends. The CDR3 runs 14 residues. The CDR3 nucleotides are TGTGCCAGCAGTGTACACCAAAACACCGGGGAGCTGTTTTTT. This translates into CASSVHQNTGELFF.

Ten or more counts support this clonotype. This chain connects TRBV28 to TRBJ2-5; 11 nucleotides match TRBD1. CDR1 and CDR2 (germline): MDHEN, SYDVKM. The CDR3 spans 14 residues. Trimming at V came to 9 bases and at J to 5 bases, leaving 8 bases not matched to a gene. Here the CDR3 reads CASEPGQGDETQYF. For the CDR3, the DNA is TGTGCCAGTGAACCGGGACAGGGGGACGAGACCCAGTACTTC.

The sample holds many counts of this clonotype. The CDR3 DNA reads as TGTGCCACCAGTGATCAGCGGACAGGGAACACCGGGGAGCTGTTTTTT. Translating it yields CATSDQRTGNTGELFF. The rearrangement links TRBV24-1 to TRBJ2-2; TRBD1 aligns across 7 bases. CDR3 length: 16 residues. Germline V lookup: CDR1 KGHDR, CDR2 SFDVKD. V trimming: 3 bases; J trimming: 1 base; junction bases outside the gene matches: 4.

CDR3 in amino acids: CASSRQGRLERGYTF. The DNA for the CDR3 is TGTGCCAGCAGTCGCCAGGGGCGCCTGGAAAGGGGCTACACCTTC. The genes are TRBV6-1 and TRBJ1-2; a weak D match, TRBD1 (6 bases). The germline V and J ends were trimmed by 5 bases and 8 bases, with 21 bases remaining between them. The germline gives CDR1 MNHNS, CDR2 SASEGT. This CDR3 has 15 residues.

V gene TRBV27 combines with J gene TRBJ2-7; D gene uncertain. V was shortened by 3 bases and J by 2 bases, with 11 bases between the two germline ends. The germline CDR1 and CDR2 sequences are MNHEY and SMNVEV (reference sequence). CDR3 length equals 14 residues. The CDR3 bases are TGTGCCAGCAGTTTGCGTGGATCGACCTACGAGCAGTACTTC. Translation: CASSLRGSTYEQYF.

This chain uses TRBV6-2 or TRBV6-3 with TRBJ1-1, with unresolved D. V was trimmed by 2 bases and J by 3 bases, leaving 10 bases between them. This CDR3 has 14 residues. Germline values: CDR1 MNHEY, CDR2 SVGEGT. Written as DNA, the CDR3 is TGTGCCAGCAGTTACGATCCCCAGTACACTGAAGCTTTCTTT. It yields the protein CASSYDPQYTEAFF.

The chain is built from TRBV30 and TRBJ1-1, with TRBD1 matching 7 bases. Trimming removed 4 bases from V and 0 bases from J; junction bases left unmatched: 8. The CDR3 covers 15 residues. Germline V gene sequence: CDR1 GTSNPN, CDR2 SVGIG (reference sequence). The CDR3 DNA reads as TGTGCCTGGACCGGGACAGCCAGATTGAACACTGAAGCTTTCTTT. This gives the protein CAWTGTARLNTEAFF.

This clonotype was observed a few times. V and J are TRBV30 and TRBJ2-3; possible D gene TRBD2, 6 bases. The CDR3 spans 18 residues. CDR1 and CDR2 from the germline V gene are GTSNPN and SVGIG (reference sequence). Trimming pared 3 bases from V and 0 bases from J, leaving 22 bases between. The CDR3 sequence is CAWSFGGALLPSTDTQYF. In nucleotides, the CDR3 is TGTGCCTGGAGCTTCGGCGGGGCTCTACTACCTAGCACAGATACGCAGTATTTT.

This clonotype has at least ten counts. The chain links TRBV7-3 to TRBJ2-3, with TRBD2 as a possible D gene (5 bases). Trimming took 1 base from V and 5 from J, leaving 16 bases between them. This CDR3 is built from 16 residues. Germline loops: CDR1 SGHTA, CDR2 FQGTGA. CDR3 residues: CASSLNPYNRGDTQYF. CDR3 bases: TGTGCCAGCAGCTTAAATCCCTACAATCGGGGAGATACGCAGTATTTT. Variable domain in full (rest from reference TRBV7-3 and TRBJ2-3): GAGVSQTPSNKVTEKGKYVELRCDPISGHTALYWYRQSLGQGPEFLIYFQGTGAADDSGLPNDRFFAVRPEGSVSTLKIQRTERGDSAVYLCASSLNPYNRGDTQYFGPGTRLTVL.

In its sample, this clonotype was seen many times. This chain joins TRBV7-8 and TRBJ2-5, with D perhaps matching TRBD1 (5 bases). Trimming cost V 2 bases and J 5 bases, with 15 bases left between them. The CDR3 extends over 15 amino acids. Germline assignment: CDR1 SGHVS and CDR2 FQNEAQ. The CDR3 protein is CASSLMRTPGETQYF. CDR3 DNA sequence: TGTGCCAGCAGCTTAATGCGGACCCCAGGGGAGACCCAGTACTTC.

The chain employs TRBV28 and TRBJ1-2; D gene ambiguous. This CDR3 is built from 13 residues. V was trimmed by 4 bases and J by 4 bases, leaving 10 bases between them. In germline, CDR1 is MDHEN, CDR2 SYDVKM. CDR3 loop: CASSYGDSYGYTF. The CDR3 coding sequence is TGTGCCAGCAGTTATGGGGATAGCTATGGCTACACCTTC.

A remark on this clonotype: The junction does not match germline at one end; this may be a read error. This chain uses TRBV7-7 with TRBJ2-5; 8 nucleotides match TRBD2. The CDR3 consists of 15 residues. The germline CDR1 and CDR2 sequences are SSHAT and FNYEAQ (reference sequence). The DNA for the CDR3 is TGTGCTAGCACCCCCGGGATAGCGGGATTAGAGACCCAGTACTTC. Its protein is CASTPGIAGLETQYF.

This chain joins TRBV6-2 or TRBV6-3 and TRBJ2-7; D is unclear. The CDR3 is made up of 15 amino acids. The ends were cut back, 0 bases at V and 2 bases at J, with 11 bases in the middle. Germline V gene data show CDR1 as MNHEY and CDR2 as SVGEGT. The CDR3 DNA follows: TGTGCCAGCAGTTACTCCCCGGACGGAACCTACGAGCAGTACTTC. Its protein is CASSYSPDGTYEQYF.